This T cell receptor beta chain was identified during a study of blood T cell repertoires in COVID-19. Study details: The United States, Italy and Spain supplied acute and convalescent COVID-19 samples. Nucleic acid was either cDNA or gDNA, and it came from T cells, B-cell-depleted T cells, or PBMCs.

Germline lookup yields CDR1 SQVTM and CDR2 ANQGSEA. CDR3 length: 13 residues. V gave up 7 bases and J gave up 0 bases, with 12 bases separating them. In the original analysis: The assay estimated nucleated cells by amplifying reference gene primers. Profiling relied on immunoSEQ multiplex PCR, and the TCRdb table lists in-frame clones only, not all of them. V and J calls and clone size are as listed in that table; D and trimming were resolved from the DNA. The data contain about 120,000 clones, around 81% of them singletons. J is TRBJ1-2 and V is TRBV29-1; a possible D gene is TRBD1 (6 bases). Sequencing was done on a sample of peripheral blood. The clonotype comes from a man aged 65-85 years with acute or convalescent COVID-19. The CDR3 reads CSAAGGTNYGYTF. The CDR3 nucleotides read TGCAGCGCTGCGGGGGGCACTAACTATGGCTACACCTTC. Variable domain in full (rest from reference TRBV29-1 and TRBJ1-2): SAVISQKPSRDICQRGTSLTIQCQVDSQVTMMFWYRQQPGQSLTLIATANQGSEATYESGFVIDKFPISRPNLTFSTLTVSNMSPEDSSIYLCSAAGGTNYGYTFGSGTRLTVV.